The entry below gives a single TCR beta chain sequence along with its context. The data are from a study of blood T cell repertoires in COVID-19. Study-level background: From the United States, Italy and Spain came samples of acute and convalescent COVID-19.

Authors' processing steps: Reference gene primer amplification gave nucleated cell count estimates. Measured with immunoSEQ multiplex PCR; TCRdb has only the in-frame clones, and not every one. That table furnishes V, J and clone size, whereas the DNA furnished D and trimming. In the table there are about 120,000 clones, 80% of which are singletons. Per the germline V gene, CDR1 is SGDLS and CDR2 is YYNGEE. With 3 bases clipped from V and 2 bases from J, the junction kept 6 bases outside the gene matches. CDR3 length: 17 residues. This chain uses TRBV9 with TRBJ2-5; 14 bases fit TRBD2. The sequenced sample consisted of peripheral blood. This sequence was found in a man aged 65-85 years with acute or convalescent COVID-19. The DNA for the CDR3 is TGTGCCAGCAGCGGGACGGGGACTAGCGGGGGACAAGAGACCCAGTACTTC. The encoded protein is CASSGTGTSGGQETQYF.